These T cell receptor beta chains were read from a single sample in a study of blood T cell repertoires in COVID-19. The assay was immunoSEQ multiplex PCR, and TCRdb's table has in-frame clones only and misses some. The sample holds 300,000 or so clones, 80% to 90% seen once. The specimen sequenced was peripheral blood. These receptors originate from a woman aged 40 to 49 who had recovered from COVID-19. The CDR3 runs from the conserved cysteine through the conserved F or W. Fields, in order: J gene, V gene, D gene, clone size, CDR3 DNA, CDR3 protein. The D gene is left open where the match is weak. Rows give clone size only sometimes, using once, few, many, or a class for an expanded clone.

J: TRBJ1-2; V: TRBV6-5; D: TRBD1; size: .; DNA: TGTGCCAGCAGTTACGGGGGGACAGCCTATGGCTACACCTTC; CDR3: CASSYGGTAYGYTF
J: TRBJ1-6; V: TRBV5-1; D: TRBD1; size: .; DNA: TGCGCCAGCAGCCCGGACAGGGAATCTTCACCCCTCCACTTT; CDR3: CASSPDRESSPLHF
J: TRBJ2-1; V: TRBV11-3; D: TRBD2; size: .; DNA: TGTGCCAGCAGCCAAGCGGGGGCCTCCTACAATGAGCAGTTCTTC; CDR3: CASSQAGASYNEQFF
J: TRBJ1-1; V: TRBV28; D: TRBD1; size: .; DNA: TGTGCCAGCAGTCCGACTCGACAGGGGGCTGAAGCTTTCTTT; CDR3: CASSPTRQGAEAFF
J: TRBJ1-1; V: TRBV5-4; D: .; size: .; DNA: TGTGCCAGCAGCCCCCTAGAGCGGAACACTGAAGCTTTCTTT; CDR3: CASSPLERNTEAFF
J: TRBJ1-3; V: TRBV3-1/TRBV3-2; D: .; size: few; DNA: TGTGCCAGCAGCCAAGGGGCGGGGGGAATGAGAAACACCATATATTTT; CDR3: CASSQGAGGMRNTIYF
J: TRBJ1-2; V: TRBV7-8; D: .; size: .; DNA: TGTGCCACCACAACAGCCGTGGGGGGCTATGGCTACACCTTC; CDR3: CATTTAVGGYGYTF
J: TRBJ1-6; V: TRBV2; D: .; size: .; DNA: TGTGCCAGCAGTGAGGAAGGGAGGGATAATTCACCCCTCCACTTT; CDR3: CASSEEGRDNSPLHF
J: TRBJ1-3; V: TRBV19; D: .; size: .; DNA: TGTGCCAGTAGTAACGGAGCAGGGCCCAGCTCTGGAAACACCATATATTTT; CDR3: CASSNGAGPSSGNTIYF
J: TRBJ1-6; V: TRBV6-4; D: TRBD1; size: .; DNA: TGTGCCAGCAGTGAGACAGGGGGCTCACCCCTCCACTTT; CDR3: CASSETGGSPLHF
J: TRBJ2-3; V: TRBV9; D: .; size: .; DNA: TGTGCCAGCAGCGTAGCTACCGCAGATACGCAGTATTTT; CDR3: CASSVATADTQYF
J: TRBJ1-2; V: TRBV4-3; D: .; size: .; DNA: TGCGCCAGCAGCCAAGATGGGTCAGGGTTTGACTATGGCTACACCTTC; CDR3: CASSQDGSGFDYGYTF
J: TRBJ2-5; V: TRBV10-1; D: TRBD2; size: .; DNA: TGCGCCAGCAGTGAGTCCAGCGGGGGCCACGAGACCCAGTACTTC; CDR3: CASSESSGGHETQYF
J: TRBJ1-2; V: TRBV16; D: TRBD1; size: once; DNA: TGTGCCAGCAGTTCACGACAGGGGGCGTCAGGCTACACCTTC; CDR3: CASSSRQGASGYTF
J: TRBJ2-2; V: TRBV7-8; D: TRBD1; size: .; DNA: TGTGCCAGCAGGCCACGACAGGGTTCGGGCGGGGAGCTGTTTTTT; CDR3: CASRPRQGSGGELFF
J: TRBJ1-5; V: TRBV5-1; D: .; size: .; DNA: TGCGCCAGCAGCTCCGGCCCCTTACAGGGACACGGGAATCAGCCCCAGCATTTT; CDR3: CASSSGPLQGHGNQPQHF
J: TRBJ2-1; V: TRBV5-1; D: TRBD1; size: .; DNA: TGCGCCAGCAGCCCCTGGGGGGACAGGGGTTACAATGAGCAGTTCTTC; CDR3: CASSPWGDRGYNEQFF
J: TRBJ2-7; V: TRBV29-1; D: .; size: .; DNA: TGCAGCGTCCGCTCTCGGGGGGCCATCTCCTACGAGCAGTACTTC; CDR3: CSVRSRGAISYEQYF
J: TRBJ2-2; V: TRBV7-9; D: TRBD1; size: .; DNA: TGTGCCAGCAGCTTCGTACCGGGACAGGCTAACACCGGGGAGCTGTTTTTT; CDR3: CASSFVPGQANTGELFF